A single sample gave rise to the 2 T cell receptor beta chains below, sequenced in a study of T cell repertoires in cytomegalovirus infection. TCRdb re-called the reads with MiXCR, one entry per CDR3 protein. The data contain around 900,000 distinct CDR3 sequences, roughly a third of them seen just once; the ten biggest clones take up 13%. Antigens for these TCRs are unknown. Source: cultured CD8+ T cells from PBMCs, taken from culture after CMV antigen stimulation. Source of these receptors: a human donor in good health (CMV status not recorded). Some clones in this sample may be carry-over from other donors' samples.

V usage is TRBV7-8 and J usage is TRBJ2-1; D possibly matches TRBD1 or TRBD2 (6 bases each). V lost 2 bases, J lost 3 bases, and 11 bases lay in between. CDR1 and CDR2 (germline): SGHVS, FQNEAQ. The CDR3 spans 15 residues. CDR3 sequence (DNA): TGTGCCAGCAGCTTATTCGGGGGCCTCTACAATGAGCAGTTCTTC. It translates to CASSLFGGLYNEQFF.

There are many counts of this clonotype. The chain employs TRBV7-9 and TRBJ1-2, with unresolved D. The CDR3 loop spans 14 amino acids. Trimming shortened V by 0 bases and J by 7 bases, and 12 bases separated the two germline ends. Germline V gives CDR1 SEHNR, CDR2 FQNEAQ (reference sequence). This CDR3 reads CASSLAQEVGGYTF. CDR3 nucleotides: TGTGCCAGCAGCTTAGCGCAGGAGGTCGGTGGCTACACCTTC.